This T cell receptor (beta chain) was identified during a study of identical twins. This CDR3 region has 14 residues. The germline V gene encodes CDR1 MNHNY and CDR2 SVGAGI (reference sequence). V lost 6 bases to trimming and J lost 3 bases; unmatched junction nucleotides: 7. TCRdb used MiXCR to reprocess the 5' RACE reads, holding one entry per CDR3 protein. Among 1.5 million to 2 million distinct CDR3 sequences listed, roughly a third were seen once. The clonotype comes from a newborn girl in good health. The chain combines TRBV6-6 with TRBJ1-2, with TRBD1 matching over 7 bases. Material: cord blood. The CDR3 DNA reads as TGTGCCAGCAGACCCGTGGGGACAGACTATGGCTACACCTTC. It translates to CASRPVGTDYGYTF.